These 17 T cell receptor beta chains share one sample of origin, sequenced in a study of cytomegalovirus exposure and HLA in healthy donors. The PCR ran on 60 Vbeta and 13 Jbeta primers. Measured with immunoSEQ multiplex PCR; TCRdb has only the in-frame clones, and not every one. The sample lists about 100,000 clones; roughly 74% were seen once. Sequenced material: PBMCs. These receptors were collected from a woman in her forties in good health and CMV-seronegative.

The CDR3 region is CASSQVGDSSNEQFF. CDR3 DNA sequence: TGTGCCAGCTCACAAGTAGGGGACAGTTCGAATGAGCAGTTCTTC. The rearrangement uses TRBV18 and TRBJ2-1; 7 nucleotides match TRBD1. J lost 7 bases, V lost 4 bases, and 10 bases had no gene match. Germline loops: CDR1 KGHSH, CDR2 LQKENI. This CDR3 has 15 residues.

This clone was observed a few times. The chain couples TRBV7-2 to TRBJ1-1; 10 bases fit TRBD1. The CDR3 has 14 residues. The V gene end was trimmed by 3 bases and the J gene end by 5 bases; junction bases not matched to a gene: 3. Looked up from germline, CDR1 is SGHTA and CDR2 is FQGNSA. CDR3 residues: CASSFDRGLTEAFF. CDR3 bases: TGTGCCAGCAGCTTTGACAGGGGGCTGACTGAAGCTTTCTTT.

This chain joins TRBV7-9 and TRBJ2-2, with 9 bases aligning to TRBD1. The CDR3 consists of 19 residues. J lost 3 bases, V lost 8 bases, and 19 bases had no gene match. Per the germline V gene, CDR1 is SEHNR and CDR2 is FQNEAQ (reference sequence). CDR3 residues: CASPFSDRGVRGYTGELFF. Written as DNA, the CDR3 is TGTGCCAGCCCTTTTTCGGACAGGGGCGTGAGGGGTTACACCGGGGAGCTGTTTTTT.

J is TRBJ1-5 and V is TRBV19; 7 bases fit TRBD1. Germline assignment: CDR1 LNHDA and CDR2 SQIVND (reference sequence). This CDR3 spans 15 amino acids. Trimming cost V 1 base and J 7 bases; bases outside gene matches: 7. The DNA for the CDR3 is TGTGCCAGTAGTATAGCAATACAGGGGAGGCAGCCCCAGCATTTT. Protein: CASSIAIQGRQPQHF.

This clone has more than one count but fewer than ten. The chain combines TRBV9 with TRBJ2-5, with TRBD2 identical over 8 bases. With 3 bases clipped from V and 7 bases from J, the junction kept 11 bases outside the gene matches. Germline lookup yields CDR1 SGDLS and CDR2 YYNGEE. The CDR3 is made up of 15 amino acids. CDR3 coding DNA: TGTGCCAGCAGCGCTGCGGGGGGCGCGTTTATGACCCAGTACTTC. It yields the protein CASSAAGGAFMTQYF.

V is TRBV5-4 and J is TRBJ2-6, with 8 bases matching TRBD1. Per germline, CDR1 SGHNT and CDR2 YYREEE (reference sequence). CDR3 size: 19 residues. V shed 4 bases, J shed 0 bases, and the junction held 12 bases outside the gene matches. Here the CDR3 DNA reads TGTGCCAGCAGCCCACCGGGACAGGTTATATCCTCTGGGGCCAACGTCCTGACTTTC. This codes for CASSPPGQVISSGANVLTF. The variable domain in full, with the rest retrieved from reference TRBV5-4 and TRBJ2-6, is ETGVTQSPTHLIKTRGQQVTLRCSSQSGHNTVSWYQQALGQGPQFIFQYYREEENGRGNFPPRFSGLQFPNYSSELNVNALELDDSALYLCASSPPGQVISSGANVLTFGAGSRLTVL.

This clone was counted a single time. The genes are TRBV18 and TRBJ2-2; 7 bases fit TRBD2. The CDR3 sequence is 14 residues long. The germline V gene encodes CDR1 KGHSH and CDR2 LQKENI. V trimming: 8 bases; J trimming: 2 bases; junction bases outside the gene matches: 5. The CDR3, as DNA: TGTGCCAGCCGAAGCGGGGCTAACACCGGGGAGCTGTTTTTT. This gives the protein CASRSGANTGELFF.

The chain links TRBV11-2 to TRBJ2-7, with TRBD2 identical over 10 bases. Per the germline V gene, CDR1 is SGHAT and CDR2 is FQNNGV. With 7 bases clipped from V and 6 bases from J, the junction kept 15 bases outside the gene matches. The CDR3 length is 16 residues. CDR3 nucleotides: TGTGCCAGCACCTTGACGCTCGCTAGCGGGGGCAGCGAGCAGTACTTC. Protein sequence: CASTLTLASGGSEQYF.

This chain links TRBV18 with TRBJ2-3; TRBD1 matches 7 bases. CDR1 KGHSH and CDR2 LQKENI come from the germline V gene. With 3 bases clipped from V and 1 base from J, the junction kept 10 bases outside the gene matches. The length of the CDR3 is 17 residues. The CDR3 here is CASSPSPRQGGTDTQYF. The CDR3 nucleotides read TGTGCCAGCTCACCCTCCCCCCGCCAGGGGGGCACAGATACGCAGTATTTT.

This clone showed up just a few times. V gene TRBV27 combines with J gene TRBJ1-3; a weak D match, TRBD1 (5 bases). This CDR3 has 16 residues. CDR1 is MNHEY, CDR2 SMNVEV, per germline (reference sequence). The V end was cut by 5 bases, the J end by 0 bases, with 14 bases between. The CDR3 region has the DNA TGTGCCAGCAGTCCCCGGGGGGGGTACTCTGGAAACACCATATATTTT. The encoded protein is CASSPRGGYSGNTIYF.

The chain combines TRBV19 with TRBJ2-7, with TRBD2 identical over 12 bases. CDR1 is LNHDA and CDR2 is SQIVND in the germline V gene (reference sequence). V gave up 5 bases and J gave up 1 base; unmatched junction bases: 12. This CDR3 region has 18 residues. The CDR3 spells CASSWGPRTSGESYEQYF. DNA for the CDR3: TGTGCCAGTAGTTGGGGACCTCGGACTAGCGGGGAATCCTACGAGCAGTACTTC.

This clone was counted a single time. The chain employs TRBV25-1 and TRBJ1-4; 8 bases map to TRBD1. CDR3 length equals 15 residues. Germline lookup yields CDR1 MGHDK and CDR2 SYGVNS. After removal of 4 bases from V and 6 bases from J, the junction contained 7 bases not matched to a gene. The CDR3 nucleotides are TGTGCCAGCAGTGGGACCCAGGGGGCTGATGAAAAACTGTTTTTT. Protein: CASSGTQGADEKLFF.

This chain connects TRBV5-5 to TRBJ2-7; D ambiguous. CDR1 is SGHKS and CDR2 is YYEKEE in the germline V gene (reference sequence). The CDR3 has 14 amino acids. Trimming removed 1 base from V and 0 bases from J, with 8 bases in between. The CDR3 loop is CASSLTASSYEQYF. The CDR3 region has the DNA TGTGCCAGCAGCTTGACAGCCTCCTCCTACGAGCAGTACTTC.

The chain combines TRBV7-9 with TRBJ2-1, with TRBD2 matching 13 bases. This CDR3 contains 15 residues. Germline trimming cut 5 bases from V and 9 bases from J; bases unmatched to any gene: 7. Germline V CDR1 and CDR2: SEHNR, FQNEAQ (reference sequence). The CDR3: CASSRTSGSYSEQFF. The CDR3 bases are TGTGCCAGCAGCCGGACTAGCGGGAGTTATAGTGAGCAGTTCTTC.

This clone was detected only a few times. The chain joins TRBV5-1 to TRBJ2-5; D may be TRBD1 (8 bases). V was trimmed by 2 bases and J by 1 base, leaving 12 bases between them. The CDR3 covers 15 residues. From germline, CDR1 is SGHRS and CDR2 YFSETQ. For the CDR3, the DNA is TGCGCCAGCAGCTTACAGGGGGGGGGCCAAGAGACCCAGTACTTC. As protein: CASSLQGGGQETQYF.

CDR3 loop: CAISESGGSGQETQYF. For the CDR3, the DNA is TGTGCCATCAGTGAGTCTGGTGGCAGCGGCCAAGAGACCCAGTACTTC. The rearrangement joins TRBV10-3 to TRBJ2-5; TRBD2 might be the D (5 bases). The CDR3 loop spans 16 amino acids. Looked up from germline, CDR1 is ENHRY and CDR2 is SYGVKD. Between the trimmed V and J ends, which lost 0 bases and 1 base, there was a span of 12 bases.

This clone was found once. V is TRBV4-2 and J is TRBJ2-5, with 12 bases identical to TRBD2. The V and J ends lost 1 base and 0 bases, in that order; junction bases with no gene match: 3. CDR3 length: 17 residues. Germline CDR1 LGHNA, CDR2 YNFKEQ. The DNA of the CDR3 is TGTGCCAGCAGCCAAGGGACTAGCGGGGTCAACCAAGAGACCCAGTACTTC. Translating gives CASSQGTSGVNQETQYF.